This T cell receptor (beta chain) was recorded in a study of cytomegalovirus exposure and HLA in healthy donors. The study's findings and limits: TCR beta chains numbering under 200 were designated cytomegalovirus-associated.

V lost 5 bases to trimming and J lost 0 bases; unmatched junction nucleotides: 5. Germline V gene lookup returns CDR1 MNHNY and CDR2 SVGAGI (reference sequence). This CDR3 has 16 amino acids. Of note for this clone: Antigen specificity is unknown.

The PCR employed 60 Vbeta primers together with 13 Jbeta primers. Assay used: immunoSEQ multiplex PCR; TCRdb lists only in-frame clones, some missing. The profile shows roughly 200,000 clones, roughly 9.5% of them singletons. The chain combines TRBV6-6 with TRBJ2-1, with 9 bases that match TRBD1. This sequence was found in a woman in her 30s in good health and CMV-seropositive. The source material was PBMCs. CDR3 DNA: TGTGCCAGCAGTCGAGGACAGGGGACCTCCTACAATGAGCAGTTCTTC. This sequence encodes CASSRGQGTSYNEQFF.